The clone carrying this T cell receptor beta chain was counted once. Germline assignment: CDR1 GTSNPN and CDR2 SVGIG (reference sequence). CDR3 length: 15 amino acids. Between the trimmed V and J ends, which lost 4 bases and 0 bases, there was a span of 13 bases. TCRdb used MiXCR to reprocess the PCR reads, holding one entry per CDR3 protein. The repertoire consists of 20,000 to 25,000 distinct CDR3 sequences, with around 50% occurring once and the leading ten covering 1.1%. The data originate from a study of vaccination and CD4 T cells after COVID-19. The chain joins TRBV30 to TRBJ1-5; D remains unclear. The sequencing here drew on CD4+ T cells from blood, taken before SARS-CoV-2 vaccination. The clonotype was recovered from a human donor who had recovered from COVID-19. This CDR3 reads CAWNPTDPSNQPQHF. The DNA of the CDR3 is TGTGCCTGGAACCCAACAGACCCTAGCAATCAGCCCCAGCATTTT.